This paragraph covers one T cell receptor beta chain sequence. These data are taken from a study of cytomegalovirus exposure and HLA in healthy donors. At the level of the study: The 100 million to 140 million unique TCR beta sequences, from about 190 million T cells, were found by an earlier analysis.

Both 60 Vbeta primers and 13 Jbeta primers went into the PCR. Clones were sequenced by immunoSEQ multiplex PCR, and TCRdb holds only the in-frame ones, with some missing. Among about 190,000 clones listed, roughly 88% were seen once. Germline assignment: CDR1 MDHEN and CDR2 SYDVKM. The CDR3 covers 12 residues. Trimming stripped 8 bases from V and 2 bases from J, with 7 bases between. This TCR derives from a boy aged 2 to 10 in good health and CMV-seronegative. Sequencing used PBMCs. V and J are TRBV28 and TRBJ1-5; no reliable D call. CDR3 residues: CASRSGNQPQHF. The CDR3 DNA follows: TGTGCCAGCCGTTCAGGCAATCAGCCCCAGCATTTT.